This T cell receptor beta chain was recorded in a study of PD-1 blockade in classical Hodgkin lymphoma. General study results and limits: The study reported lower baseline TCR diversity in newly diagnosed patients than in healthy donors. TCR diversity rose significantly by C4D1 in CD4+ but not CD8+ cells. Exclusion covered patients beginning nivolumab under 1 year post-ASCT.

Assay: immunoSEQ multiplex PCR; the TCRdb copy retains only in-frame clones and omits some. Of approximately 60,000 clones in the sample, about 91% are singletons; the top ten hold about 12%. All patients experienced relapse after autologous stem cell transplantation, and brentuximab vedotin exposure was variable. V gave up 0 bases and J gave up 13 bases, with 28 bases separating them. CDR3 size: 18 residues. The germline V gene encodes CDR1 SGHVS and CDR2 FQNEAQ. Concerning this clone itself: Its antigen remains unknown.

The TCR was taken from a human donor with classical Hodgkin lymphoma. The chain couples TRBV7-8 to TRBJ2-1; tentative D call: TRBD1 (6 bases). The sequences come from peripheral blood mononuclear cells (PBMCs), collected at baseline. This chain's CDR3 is CASSLASVWRIGTKTQFF. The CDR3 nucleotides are TGTGCCAGCAGCTTAGCGTCAGTGTGGAGAATCGGGACAAAGACACAGTTCTTC.